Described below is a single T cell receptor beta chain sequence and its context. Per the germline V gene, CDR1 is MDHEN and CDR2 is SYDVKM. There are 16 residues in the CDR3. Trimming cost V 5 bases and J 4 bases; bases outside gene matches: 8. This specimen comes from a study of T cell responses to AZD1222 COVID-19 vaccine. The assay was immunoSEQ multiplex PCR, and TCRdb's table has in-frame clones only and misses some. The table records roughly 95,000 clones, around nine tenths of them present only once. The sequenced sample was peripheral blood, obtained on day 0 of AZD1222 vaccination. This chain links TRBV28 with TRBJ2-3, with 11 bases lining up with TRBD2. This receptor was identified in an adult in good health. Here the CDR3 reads CASSILAGVEADTQYF. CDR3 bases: TGTGCCAGCAGTATACTAGCGGGAGTGGAGGCAGATACGCAGTATTTT.